This T cell receptor (beta chain) was profiled in a study of control samples from healthy donors and cancer patients. Profiled with immunoSEQ multiplex PCR; TCRdb holds only in-frame clones, not every one. This table holds around 100,000 clones, 92% found once. The V end was cut by 8 bases, the J end by 5 bases, with 13 bases between. CDR3 length equals 14 residues. CDR1 is LNHDA and CDR2 is SQIVND in the germline V gene (reference sequence). The sample taken for sequencing was blood. V gene TRBV19 combines with J gene TRBJ1-6; D gene ambiguous. The receptor was isolated from a human donor in good health. The donor label of this sample is uncertain. The CDR3 here is CASSPSRDNSPLHF. CDR3 coding DNA: TGTGCCAGTTCCCCTAGCCGGGATAATTCACCCCTCCACTTT.